A selection of T cell receptor beta chains follows, all from one sample in a study of T cells in localized non-small cell lung cancer. Data came from immunoSEQ multiplex PCR; TCRdb stores just in-frame clones and leaves some out. The table lists more than 50,000 clones, about four fifths of them singletons, with 15% to 20% in the top ten. Specimen: peripheral blood, collected before any cancer treatment. The receptors here all came from an older female donor with stage II squamous cell lung carcinoma. CDR3s include the opening cysteine and the closing phenylalanine or tryptophan. A D gene is named only where the DNA matches it firmly. Size tells how often a clone was seen (once, few, many) or the class of an expanded clone, and some rows leave it out.

j_call clone_size v_call d_call cdr3_aa cdr3_nt
TRBJ2-7 once TRBV7-3 . CASSLTPGQGYEQYF TGTGCCAGCAGCTTAACGCCCGGGCAGGGCTACGAGCAGTACTTC
TRBJ1-1 . TRBV6-6 . CASSLERPNTEAFF TGTGCCAGCAGTTTGGAGCGGCCGAACACTGAAGCTTTCTTT
TRBJ2-2 . TRBV25-1 TRBD2 CASKPGLESTGELFF TGTGCCAGCAAGCCGGGACTAGAGAGCACCGGGGAGCTGTTTTTT
TRBJ1-3 once TRBV30 TRBD1 CAWSQGANGNTIYF TGTGCCTGGAGTCAGGGGGCGAATGGAAACACCATATATTTT
TRBJ1-6 . TRBV9 TRBD1 CASSVADRGYNSPLHF TGTGCCAGCAGCGTGGCTGACAGGGGGTATAATTCACCCCTCCACTTT
TRBJ2-7 . TRBV13 . CASSLGAVGQYF TGTGCCAGCAGCTTAGGGGCCGTAGGGCAGTACTTC
TRBJ1-5 once TRBV7-9 . CASSPPGQPEPQHF TGTGCCAGCAGCCCGCCGGGACAACCTGAGCCCCAGCATTTT
TRBJ1-5 . TRBV28 . CASRGDRLQPQHF TGTGCCAGCAGGGGCGACAGGTTACAGCCCCAGCATTTT
TRBJ2-2 . TRBV7-2 . CASSLLPANTGELFF TGTGCCAGCAGCTTACTCCCCGCAAACACCGGGGAGCTGTTTTTT
TRBJ2-5 once TRBV18 . CASSPPTAPPQYF TGTGCCAGCTCACCACCCACGGCTCCGCCCCAGTACTTC
TRBJ1-1 . TRBV9 . CASSVLWNTEAFF TGTGCCAGCAGCGTCCTGTGGAACACTGAAGCTTTCTTT
TRBJ2-7 . TRBV4-3 . CASSQLAGLAAEQYF TGCGCCAGCAGCCAACTGGCGGGGCTAGCAGCCGAGCAGTACTTC
TRBJ2-2 . TRBV6-5 TRBD1 CASSYSPGGRTGELFF TGTGCCAGCAGTTACTCACCAGGGGGCAGGACCGGGGAGCTGTTTTTT
TRBJ1-6 . TRBV13 . CASSLEGSRDSPLHF TGTGCCAGCAGCTTAGAGGGATCCAGGGATTCACCCCTCCACTTT
TRBJ1-1 . TRBV27 . CASGPTHSGSGTEAFF TGTGCCAGCGGTCCCACTCACAGCGGCAGCGGGACTGAAGCTTTCTTT
TRBJ2-7 . TRBV6-5 TRBD1 CASSLRQGTPEQYF TGTGCCAGCAGCCTTCGACAGGGGACCCCCGAGCAGTACTTC
TRBJ1-1 . TRBV7-2 . CASSFRNMNTEAFF TGTGCCAGCAGCTTCCGAAATATGAACACTGAAGCTTTCTTT
TRBJ1-2 . TRBV2 . CASSEEQLTRGSYGYTF TGTGCCAGCAGTGAAGAGCAGCTAACAAGAGGAAGCTATGGCTACACCTTC
TRBJ1-5 . TRBV6-5 TRBD1 CASSPGGRGNQPQHF TGTGCCAGCAGTCCGGGGGGCAGGGGGAATCAGCCCCAGCATTTT
TRBJ2-1 . TRBV7-2 TRBD2 CASSLASGGTYNEQFF TGTGCCAGCAGCTTAGCGAGCGGGGGAACCTACAATGAGCAGTTCTTC
TRBJ1-1 . TRBV19 TRBD1 CASTQGQGNTEAFF TGTGCCAGTACTCAGGGACAGGGAAACACTGAAGCTTTCTTT
TRBJ1-6 . TRBV27 . CASSPSGGINSPLHF TGTGCCAGCAGTCCCAGTGGGGGAATTAATTCACCCCTCCACTTT
TRBJ1-3 . TRBV9 . CASSVDGGSLNTIYF TGTGCCAGCAGCGTAGATGGTGGTTCGCTAAACACCATATATTTT
TRBJ2-7 . TRBV2 . CASSRAGFRDEQYF TGTGCCAGCAGCCGGGCAGGGTTTAGGGACGAGCAGTACTTC
TRBJ1-1 . TRBV6-5 TRBD1 CASSADRDRWTEAFF TGTGCCAGCAGTGCCGACCGGGACAGGTGGACTGAAGCTTTCTTT
TRBJ2-2 . TRBV7-9 . CASSSLGHGVYTGELFF TGTGCCAGCAGCTCTCTAGGGCACGGGGTCTACACCGGGGAGCTGTTTTTT
TRBJ1-2 . TRBV5-1 TRBD1 CASSHGTGDVGYTF TGCGCCAGCAGCCATGGGACAGGAGACGTCGGCTACACCTTC
TRBJ1-5 . TRBV6-1 . CASSDPGSPLNQPQHF TGTGCCAGCAGTGACCCCGGCAGCCCACTCAATCAGCCCCAGCATTTT
TRBJ1-2 . TRBV6-5 TRBD1 CASRLQGARGYTF TGTGCCAGCAGATTACAGGGGGCGCGCGGCTACACCTTC
TRBJ1-3 . TRBV7-3 . CASSLGAGNTIYF TGTGCCAGCAGCTTGGGAGCTGGAAACACCATATATTTT
TRBJ2-7 . TRBV18 TRBD1 CASSPYPGGVYYEQYF TGTGCCAGCTCACCGTACCCAGGGGGAGTCTATTACGAGCAGTACTTC
TRBJ2-7 . TRBV5-1 . CASSQDRGENEQYF TGCGCCAGCAGCCAAGATAGGGGGGAAAACGAGCAGTACTTC
TRBJ1-1 few TRBV19 . CASSIVPGVEAFF TGTGCCAGTAGTATAGTTCCCGGGGTTGAAGCTTTCTTT
TRBJ1-1 . TRBV25-1 . CASANSLSRGMNTEAFF TGTGCCAGCGCTAACAGTCTTTCTAGGGGTATGAACACTGAAGCTTTCTTT
TRBJ1-1 . TRBV20-1 . CSAPLNTEAFF TGCAGTGCCCCTCTAAACACTGAAGCTTTCTTT
TRBJ2-7 many TRBV21-1 . CASSEGLADNEQYF TGTGCCAGCAGCGAGGGACTAGCGGACAACGAGCAGTACTTC
TRBJ2-3 . TRBV6-5 . CASSYQGGADGDTQYF TGTGCCAGCAGTTACCAGGGGGGGGCCGATGGAGATACGCAGTATTTT
TRBJ2-1 . TRBV18 . CASSPLDEQFF TGTGCCAGCTCACCTCTAGATGAGCAGTTCTTC
TRBJ2-1 . TRBV9 TRBD1 CASRPGGQEYNEQFF TGTGCCAGCAGACCCGGTGGACAGGAGTACAATGAGCAGTTCTTC
TRBJ1-4 . TRBV15 TRBD1 CATKGQGREKLFF TGTGCCACCAAAGGACAGGGTCGTGAAAAACTGTTTTTT
TRBJ1-1 . TRBV7-6 TRBD1 CASSFGQGGTTEAFF TGTGCCAGCAGCTTCGGACAGGGCGGCACCACTGAAGCTTTCTTT
TRBJ2-2 . TRBV18 TRBD2 CASSIAGGLTGELFF TGTGCCAGCTCCATAGCGGGGGGCCTCACCGGGGAGCTGTTTTTT
TRBJ2-1 . TRBV6-6 . CASSYRGSSYNEQFF TGTGCCAGCAGTTATAGGGGGAGCTCCTACAATGAGCAGTTCTTC
TRBJ1-1 . TRBV2 . CASRGRLNTEAFF TGTGCCAGCAGGGGAAGGCTGAACACTGAAGCTTTCTTT
TRBJ2-3 . TRBV27 . CASSLGRSDTQYF TGTGCCAGCAGTTTAGGCAGGTCCGATACGCAGTATTTT
TRBJ1-2 . TRBV2 . CASSEGRDHYGYTF TGTGCCAGCAGTGAAGGGCGGGACCACTATGGCTACACCTTC
TRBJ2-7 . TRBV5-5 TRBD1 CASSLAAGGEYEQYF TGTGCCAGCAGCTTGGCGGCAGGGGGCGAATACGAGCAGTACTTC
TRBJ1-6 . TRBV30 TRBD1 CAWNRDRNSPLHF TGTGCCTGGAACCGGGACAGAAATTCACCCCTCCACTTT
TRBJ1-2 few TRBV19 . CASIGSPPNEDGYTF TGTGCCAGTATAGGGAGTCCGCCCAACGAGGATGGCTACACCTTC
TRBJ1-1 . TRBV4-3 . CASSQDVRENTEAFF TGCGCCAGCAGCCAAGACGTCAGGGAGAACACTGAAGCTTTCTTT
TRBJ1-5 . TRBV5-6 TRBD1 CASSTGQPNQPQHF TGTGCCAGCAGCACGGGACAGCCGAATCAGCCCCAGCATTTT
TRBJ2-1 . TRBV5-6 TRBD2 CASSHLAGGPLDEQFF TGTGCCAGCAGCCATCTAGCGGGGGGGCCTTTAGATGAGCAGTTCTTC
TRBJ1-1 . TRBV4-1 . CASSQEVRGGAFF TGCGCCAGCAGCCAAGAAGTCCGGGGTGGGGCTTTCTTT
TRBJ1-6 few TRBV30 TRBD1 CAWSPGQGTPFLHF TGTGCCTGGAGTCCGGGACAGGGTACTCCCTTCCTCCACTTT
TRBJ2-3 . TRBV6-5 TRBD2 CASSYLAGEADTQYF TGTGCCAGCAGTTACCTAGCGGGGGAGGCAGATACGCAGTATTTT